These 28 T cell receptor beta chains were all obtained from the same sample, sequenced in a study of shared clonotypes between healthy human individuals. The repertoire was sequenced with immunoSEQ multiplex PCR; TCRdb's copy has only in-frame clones and lacks some. The sample consists of some 600,000 clones, 90% to 97% of them appearing once. Naive CD8 cells comprised CD45RO-negative, CCR7-positively selected cells, excluding terminally differentiated effector memory CD45RA+ cells. Sequenced material: naive CD8+ T cells sorted from blood. Receptor source: a woman aged 25 to 39 in good health.

This clone was seen only once. The chain has TRBV27 and TRBJ2-3; 8 nucleotides align to TRBD2. The CDR3 has 15 amino acids. Germline loops: CDR1 MNHEY, CDR2 SMNVEV (reference sequence). V lost 3 bases, J lost 7 bases, and 9 bases stayed unmatched. The CDR3 sequence: CASSFGWSGSNTQYF. CDR3 bases: TGTGCCAGCAGTTTCGGGTGGAGCGGGAGTAATACGCAGTATTTT.

The rearrangement links TRBV5-1 to TRBJ2-1, with D perhaps matching TRBD2 (6 bases). V dropped 3 bases and J dropped 6 bases, with 13 bases sitting between them. The CDR3 is 14 amino acids. Germline V gives CDR1 SGHRS, CDR2 YFSETQ. CDR3 region: CASSSRDWLNEQFF. CDR3 DNA sequence: TGCGCCAGCAGCTCACGGGACTGGCTCAATGAGCAGTTCTTC.

The chain is built from TRBV29-1 and TRBJ1-1; D unclear. V dropped 0 bases and J dropped 0 bases, with 11 bases sitting between them. In germline, CDR1 is SQVTM, CDR2 ANQGSEA. The CDR3 runs to 15 residues. CDR3 sequence (DNA): TGCAGCGTTGAAGATACCCGAGGGCTGAACACTGAAGCTTTCTTT. It encodes CSVEDTRGLNTEAFF.

This clone was detected only once. The genes are TRBV6-5 and TRBJ2-1; a possible D gene is TRBD2 (6 bases). This CDR3 is built from 14 residues. V was clipped by 2 bases and J by 9 bases, with 14 bases between them. Germline CDR1 is MNHEY and CDR2 is SVGAGI. CDR3 DNA sequence: TGTGCCAGCAGTTACAGAGGACTAAACGGTGAGCAGTTCTTC. It yields the protein CASSYRGLNGEQFF.

V is TRBV13 and J is TRBJ1-2; the D is unclear. The CDR3 runs to 17 residues. V lost 5 bases to trimming and J lost 0 bases, with 19 bases between them. Per germline, CDR1 PRHDT and CDR2 FYEKMQ (reference sequence). The CDR3 protein is CASSPGTLRDPNYGYTF. CDR3 nucleotides: TGTGCCAGCAGCCCAGGAACACTGAGGGATCCTAACTATGGCTACACCTTC.

This chain connects TRBV28 to TRBJ2-6; D unclear. Looked up from germline, CDR1 is MDHEN and CDR2 is SYDVKM. This CDR3 has 14 residues. V was clipped by 5 bases and J by 4 bases, with 9 bases between them. The CDR3 reads CASSTLIGANVLTF. For the CDR3, the DNA is TGTGCCAGCAGTACGCTTATAGGGGCCAACGTCCTGACTTTC.

The V gene is TRBV7-8, the J gene TRBJ2-3, with no clear D. The CDR3 runs to 16 residues. Trimming left V 7 bases short and J 2 bases short, with 19 bases between. Germline V gene lookup returns CDR1 SGHVS and CDR2 FQNEAQ. The CDR3: CASNQEAEISTDTQYF. In DNA form, the CDR3 reads TGTGCCAGCAATCAAGAGGCGGAAATATCCACAGATACGCAGTATTTT.

V gene TRBV6-5 combines with J gene TRBJ2-5; D is perhaps TRBD2 (5 bases). Trimming stripped 2 bases from V and 12 bases from J, with 22 bases between. CDR1 MNHEY and CDR2 SVGAGI come from the germline V gene. CDR3 length: 15 residues. CDR3 protein: CASSYVAETTANKYF. In DNA, the CDR3 is TGTGCCAGCAGTTACGTGGCTGAGACTACCGCAAATAAGTACTTC.

V gene TRBV5-8 combines with J gene TRBJ2-1, with TRBD2 as a possible D gene (6 bases). This CDR3 contains 15 residues. Trimming left V 2 bases short and J 6 bases short, with 15 bases between. Germline V gives CDR1 SGHTS, CDR2 YDEGEE. In DNA, the CDR3 is TGTGCCAGCAGCTTTCAGGGAGAGGAGGGCAATGAGCAGTTCTTC. It codes for CASSFQGEEGNEQFF.

Regarding this clone: The same CDR3 is also encoded by other DNA sequences in this sample. CDR3 sequence (DNA): TGTGCCAGCAGTTTATCGACAGGGACCTACGAGCAGTACTTC. Protein product: CASSLSTGTYEQYF. The J gene is TRBJ2-7, the V gene TRBV27; TRBD1 matches at 7 bases. Germline CDR1 reads MNHEY; CDR2 reads SMNVEV (reference sequence). The CDR3 runs to 14 residues. V dropped 0 bases and J dropped 2; count of bases not matched to a gene: 1.

J is TRBJ2-7 and V is TRBV7-9, with D possibly TRBD1 on 7 matching bases. Deletions cut 1 base from V and 6 bases from J, with 13 bases between. Germline V CDR1 and CDR2: SEHNR, FQNEAQ (reference sequence). CDR3 length: 14 amino acids. In DNA form, the CDR3 reads TGTGCCAGCAGCTTAGGGCAGGGGGGCGGCGAGCAGTACTTC. It yields the protein CASSLGQGGGEQYF. The full variable domain, with the rest looked up from reference TRBV7-9 and TRBJ2-7, is DTGVSQNPRHKITKRGQNVTFRCDPISEHNRLYWYRQTLGQGPEFLTYFQNEAQLEKSRLLSDRFSAERPKGSFSTLEIQRTEQGDSAMYLCASSLGQGGGEQYFGPGTRLTVT.

The rearrangement uses TRBV5-1 and TRBJ2-3; TRBD2 might be the D (6 bases). Trimming removed 0 bases from V and 2 bases from J, with 13 bases in between. This CDR3 is built from 16 residues. Germline CDR1 SGHRS, CDR2 YFSETQ. The CDR3 sequence is CASSLGTSRITDTQYF. CDR3 DNA: TGCGCCAGCAGCTTGGGAACTAGCAGAATCACAGATACGCAGTATTTT.

The rearrangement joins TRBV4-1 to TRBJ1-1, with D hard to call. Germline CDR1 reads MGHRA; CDR2 reads YSYEKL. Trimming removed 0 bases from V and 1 base from J, with 12 bases in between. This CDR3 spans 16 amino acids. The CDR3 DNA follows: TGCGCCAGCAGCCAAGATCCCCGTGGCTCGAACACTGAAGCTTTCTTT. Encoded protein: CASSQDPRGSNTEAFF.

The table lists this clone with a count of one. J is TRBJ2-2 and V is TRBV5-5, with unresolved D. Trimming shortened V by 4 bases and J by 7 bases, and 8 bases separated the two germline ends. Germline CDR1 is SGHKS and CDR2 is YYEKEE (reference sequence). CDR3 length equals 12 residues. This CDR3 reads CASSPKHGELFF. The CDR3 DNA reads TGTGCCAGCAGCCCCAAACACGGGGAGCTGTTTTTT.

This chain connects TRBV5-6 to TRBJ2-5; possible D gene TRBD2, 5 bases. The closer fit of TRBJ2-7 to the DNA end suggests the J call may be wrong. CDR3 length: 15 residues. Looked up from germline, CDR1 is SGHDT and CDR2 is YYEEEE. CDR3 loop: CASSLLAGRSYEQYF. In nucleotides, the CDR3 is TGTGCCAGCAGCTTGCTGGCGGGCCGCTCCTACGAGCAGTACTTC.

The chain carries TRBV19 and TRBJ2-1; a possible D gene is TRBD2 (6 bases). The ends were cut back, 3 bases at V and 8 bases at J, with 11 bases in the middle. The CDR3 has 13 residues. Germline loops: CDR1 LNHDA, CDR2 SQIVND (reference sequence). The CDR3 loop is CASSISLAYEQFF. CDR3 coding DNA: TGTGCCAGTAGTATCTCACTAGCCTATGAGCAGTTCTTC.

The chain uses TRBV2 and TRBJ2-2; possible D gene TRBD2, 6 bases. This CDR3 contains 17 residues. Trimming took off 7 bases at V and 2 bases at J, with 20 bases between the two ends. The germline V gene has CDR1 SNHLY and CDR2 FYNNEI. The CDR3 DNA reads TGTGCCAGCACCGGGGGAATATGGGGTGCCAACACCGGGGAGCTGTTTTTT. Its protein is CASTGGIWGANTGELFF.

This rearrangement joins TRBV7-9 to TRBJ1-4, with D hard to call. The germline V gene has CDR1 SEHNR and CDR2 FQNEAQ (reference sequence). V shed 6 bases and J shed 4 bases, with 12 bases lying between them. This CDR3 is 14 amino acids long. The CDR3 loop reads CASRKGFGNEKLFF. DNA for the CDR3: TGTGCCAGCAGGAAAGGGTTTGGTAATGAAAAACTGTTTTTT.

V and J are TRBV11-2 and TRBJ2-4; TRBD1 or TRBD2 may be the D gene (5 bases each). The V and J ends lost 2 bases and 0 bases respectively, with 14 bases between them. Germline V gives CDR1 SGHAT, CDR2 FQNNGV. This CDR3 has 17 amino acids. CDR3 region: CASSLRGGRVAKNIQYF. In nucleotides, the CDR3 is TGTGCCAGCAGCTTAAGGGGCGGGCGCGTAGCCAAAAACATTCAGTACTTC.

The rearrangement joins TRBV13 to TRBJ2-3; no firm D call. CDR1 PRHDT and CDR2 FYEKMQ come from the germline V gene (reference sequence). The CDR3 has 16 amino acids. Deletions cut 1 base from V and 2 bases from J, with 13 bases between. Here the CDR3 reads CASSLAATKSTDTQYF. The CDR3 coding sequence is TGTGCCAGCAGCTTAGCGGCAACTAAATCCACAGATACGCAGTATTTT. Looking up the rest from reference TRBV13 and TRBJ2-3 gives the full variable domain: AAGVIQSPRHLIKEKRETATLKCYPIPRHDTVYWYQQGPGQDPQFLISFYEKMQSDKGSIPDRFSAQQFSDYHSELNMSSLELGDSALYFCASSLAATKSTDTQYFGPGTRLTVL.

The chain has TRBV27 and TRBJ2-2, with 8 nucleotides matching TRBD2. The J segment lost 4 bases and the V segment lost 5 bases, leaving 3 bases of the junction unmatched. CDR3 length equals 14 residues. The germline V gene encodes CDR1 MNHEY and CDR2 SMNVEV (reference sequence). CDR3 nucleotides: TGTGCCAGCAGTCCCGGGGGGGCCACCGGGGAGCTGTTTTTT. This gives the protein CASSPGGATGELFF.

The V call is TRBV9, the J call TRBJ1-1; no firm D call. CDR3 size: 13 residues. Per germline, CDR1 SGDLS and CDR2 YYNGEE. Trimming shortened V by 1 base and J by 4 bases, and 8 bases separated the two germline ends. CDR3 sequence (DNA): TGTGCCAGCAGCGTAAGGGATGGCACTGAAGCTTTCTTT. Amino acid sequence: CASSVRDGTEAFF.

CDR3 in DNA: TGTGCCACCGTCCTTGATACGCAGTATTTT. Its protein product is CATVLDTQYF. The genes are TRBV27 and TRBJ2-3, with D unclear. CDR3 length: 10 residues. V lost 10 bases to trimming and J lost 6 bases, with 8 bases between them. Germline V gene sequence: CDR1 MNHEY, CDR2 SMNVEV (reference sequence).

This chain links TRBV28 with TRBJ1-3; no firm D call. Deletions cut 5 bases from V and 2 bases from J, with 16 bases between. Germline CDR1 MDHEN, CDR2 SYDVKM. The CDR3 sequence is 16 residues long. CDR3 in amino acids: CASSPLIGSAGNTIYF. The CDR3 region has the DNA TGTGCCAGCAGTCCCCTTATAGGATCAGCTGGAAACACCATATATTTT.

The gene calls are TRBV11-2 and TRBJ2-3; 9 bases are a match to TRBD1. V was clipped by 2 bases and J by 4 bases; unmatched bases: 4. The CDR3 length is 15 residues. CDR1 is SGHAT, CDR2 FQNNGV, per germline. CDR3 region: CASSLTGGASDTQYF. The CDR3 bases are TGTGCCAGCAGCTTAACAGGGGGCGCGTCAGATACGCAGTATTTT. Supplemented by reference TRBV11-2 and TRBJ2-3, the full variable domain reads EAGVAQSPRYKIIEKRQSVAFWCNPISGHATLYWYQQILGQGPKLLIQFQNNGVVDDSQLPKDRFSAERLKGVDSTLKIQPAKLEDSAVYLCASSLTGGASDTQYFGPGTRLTVL.

This clone occurred once. This rearrangement joins TRBV29-1 to TRBJ2-1, with D unclear. CDR1 is SQVTM and CDR2 is ANQGSEA in the germline V gene. The CDR3 is 14 amino acids. With 6 bases removed from V and 1 base from J, the gap between germline ends came to 13 bases. The CDR3 nucleotides read TGCAGCGTCCTCCAGGTACATTCCTACAATGAGCAGTTCTTC. This encodes CSVLQVHSYNEQFF.

The chain carries TRBV2 and TRBJ2-5; D may be TRBD2 (5 bases). The CDR3 sequence is 16 residues long. Trimming stripped 5 bases from V and 11 bases from J, with 27 bases between. Germline V gene lookup returns CDR1 SNHLY and CDR2 FYNNEI. The CDR3 reads CASSSSTLTPWWEQYF. The CDR3 bases are TGTGCCAGCAGTTCCTCAACGTTAACCCCCTGGTGGGAGCAGTACTTC.

The chain has TRBV5-1 and TRBJ1-2, with D perhaps TRBD1 (5 bases). The CDR3 is made up of 14 amino acids. CDR1 SGHRS and CDR2 YFSETQ come from the germline V gene. Between the trimmed V and J ends, which lost 3 bases and 5 bases, there was a span of 14 bases. CDR3 sequence: CASSSVQGVYGYTF. CDR3 DNA sequence: TGCGCCAGCAGCTCGGTGCAGGGCGTATATGGCTACACCTTC.